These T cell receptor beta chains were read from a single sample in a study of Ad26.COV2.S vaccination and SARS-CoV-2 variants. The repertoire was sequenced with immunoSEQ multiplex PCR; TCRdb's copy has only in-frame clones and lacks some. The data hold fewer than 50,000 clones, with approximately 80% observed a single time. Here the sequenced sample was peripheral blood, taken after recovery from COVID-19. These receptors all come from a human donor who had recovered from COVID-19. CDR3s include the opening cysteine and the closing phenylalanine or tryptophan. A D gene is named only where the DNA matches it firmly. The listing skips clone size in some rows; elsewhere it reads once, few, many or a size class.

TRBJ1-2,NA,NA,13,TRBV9,TGTGCCAGCAGCGTCGGTTGGACAGCCGGCTACACCTTC,CASSVGWTAGYTF
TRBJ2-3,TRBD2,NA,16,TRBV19,TGTGCCAGTAGACCGACTAGCGGGAGGGCCCCAGATACGCAGTATTTT,CASRPTSGRAPDTQYF
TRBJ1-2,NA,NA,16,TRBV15,TGTGCCACCAGCAGAGGGGCGCCCCGGGGCGACTATGGCTACACCTTC,CATSRGAPRGDYGYTF
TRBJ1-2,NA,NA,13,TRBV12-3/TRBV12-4,TGTGCCAGCAGTTACGGGGGTAACTATGGCTACACCTTC,CASSYGGNYGYTF
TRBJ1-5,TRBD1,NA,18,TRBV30,TGTGCCTGGAGTGTACAAAGTCCCTACAGGGGGGCCGGACAGCCCCAGCATTTT,CAWSVQSPYRGAGQPQHF
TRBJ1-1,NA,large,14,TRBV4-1,TGCGCCAGCAGCCAAGATTGGCTCCTCACTGAAGCTTTCTTT,CASSQDWLLTEAFF
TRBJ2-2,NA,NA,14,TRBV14,TGTGCCAGCAGCCTCAACCAGAGACCCGGGGAGCTGTTTTTT,CASSLNQRPGELFF
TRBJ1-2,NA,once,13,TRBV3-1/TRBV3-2,TGTGCCAGCAGCCAAACGCGCCGCGATGGCTACACCTTC,CASSQTRRDGYTF
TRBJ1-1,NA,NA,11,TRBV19,TGTGCCACTGGAGGTGAGGCCGAAGCTTTCTTT,CATGGEAEAFF
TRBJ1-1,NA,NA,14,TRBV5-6,TGTGCCAGCAGCTCACCTTCACTGAACACTGAAGCTTTCTTT,CASSSPSLNTEAFF
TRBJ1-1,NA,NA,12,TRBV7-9,TGTGCCAGCATCGTCGTCAGCACTGAAGCTTTCTTT,CASIVVSTEAFF
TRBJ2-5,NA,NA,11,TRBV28,TGTGCCAGCAGTTCCCCAGAGACCCAGTACTTC,CASSSPETQYF
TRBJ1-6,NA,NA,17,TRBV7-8,TGTGCCAGCAGCCCAGCGAGGCGGCGGGACCCAAATTCACCCCTCCACTTT,CASSPARRRDPNSPLHF
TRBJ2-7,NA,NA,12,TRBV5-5,TGTGCCAGCAGCTTGGCTGAGTACGAGCAGTACTTC,CASSLAEYEQYF
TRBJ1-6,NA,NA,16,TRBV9,TGTGCCAGCAGCGTCTCTCCTGGCGCGGATAATTCACCCCTCCACTTT,CASSVSPGADNSPLHF
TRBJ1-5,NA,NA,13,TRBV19,TGTGCCAGTAGTGGGGGGGCTAATCAGCCCCAGCATTTT,CASSGGANQPQHF
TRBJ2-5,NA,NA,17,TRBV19,TGTGCCAGTAGCCTTGGAGTCCTCGGTCCCGCCAAAGAGACCCAGTACTTC,CASSLGVLGPAKETQYF
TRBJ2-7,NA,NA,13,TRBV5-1,TGCGCCAGCAGCCTCATCAGGGTTGGCGAGCAGTACTTC,CASSLIRVGEQYF
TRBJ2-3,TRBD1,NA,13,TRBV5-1,TGCGCCAGCAGCTCACAGGGGGCAGATACGCAGTATTTT,CASSSQGADTQYF
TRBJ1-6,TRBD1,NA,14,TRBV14,TGTGCCAGCAGCCTATCGACAGGGGTTTCACCCCTCCACTTT,CASSLSTGVSPLHF
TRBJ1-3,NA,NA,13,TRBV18,TGTGCCAGCTCACCATCAGTCCGGGCCGGTCTATATTTT,CASSPSVRAGLYF
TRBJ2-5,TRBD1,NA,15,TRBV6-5,TGTGCCAGCAGCCCACTCGACAGGGCTTTAGAGACCCAGTACTTC,CASSPLDRALETQYF
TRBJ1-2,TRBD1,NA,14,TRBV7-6,TGTGCCAGCAGCTTAGGGGACAGGACCTATGGCTACACCTTC,CASSLGDRTYGYTF
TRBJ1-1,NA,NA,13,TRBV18,TGTGCCAGCTCACCACCGGGCGGTCGGGACGCTTTCTTT,CASSPPGGRDAFF
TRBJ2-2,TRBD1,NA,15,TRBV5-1,TGCGCCAGCAGCTGGGGACAGGGGGGCACCGGGGAGCTGTTTTTT,CASSWGQGGTGELFF
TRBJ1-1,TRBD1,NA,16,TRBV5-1,TGCGCCAGCAGCTGGGCGGAGGGGGCGGATAGCACTGAAGCTTTCTTT,CASSWAEGADSTEAFF
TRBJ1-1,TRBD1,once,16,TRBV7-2,TGTGCCAGCAGCTTAGAGACAGGGCGGAGTAGGACTGAAGCTTTCTTT,CASSLETGRSRTEAFF
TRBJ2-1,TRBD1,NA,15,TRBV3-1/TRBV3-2,TGTGCCAGCAGCCCAGGGACAGGGGGTACGGGTGAGCAGTTCTTC,CASSPGTGGTGEQFF
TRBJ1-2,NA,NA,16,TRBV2,TGTGCCAGCAGCCCGCGCCGGGGGAGCGACGGCTATGGCTACACCTTC,CASSPRRGSDGYGYTF
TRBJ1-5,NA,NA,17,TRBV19,TGTGCCAGTAGTGACCCGGGCGGCGGTATTAGCAATCAGCCCCAGCATTTT,CASSDPGGGISNQPQHF
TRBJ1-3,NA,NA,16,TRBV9,TGTGCCAGCAGCGTAGGGATTTCGAGCTCTGGAAACACCATATATTTT,CASSVGISSSGNTIYF
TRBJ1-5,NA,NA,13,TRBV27,TGTGCCAGCAGTTTGAGGGGTTATCAGCCCCAGCATTTT,CASSLRGYQPQHF
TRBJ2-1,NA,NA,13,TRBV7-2,TGTGCCAGCAGCTTACAGATTTACAATGAGCAGTTCTTC,CASSLQIYNEQFF
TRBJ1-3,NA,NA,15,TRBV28,TGTGCCAGCAGTTTAGGGGCCCTAAACAGAAACACCATATATTTT,CASSLGALNRNTIYF
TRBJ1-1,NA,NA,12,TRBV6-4,TGTGCCAGCAGACCCCAGGACACTGAAGCTTTCTTT,CASRPQDTEAFF
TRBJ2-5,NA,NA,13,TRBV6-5,TGTGCCAGTCTAGGGGTCTGGGGAGAGACCCAGTACTTC,CASLGVWGETQYF
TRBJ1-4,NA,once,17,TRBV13,TGTGCCAGCAGCTTAGTCCCTGGAAGGGAGGTCGATGAAAAACTGTTTTTT,CASSLVPGREVDEKLFF
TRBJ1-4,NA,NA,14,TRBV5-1,TGCGCCAGCAGCGGGGACGGACGAGGGGAAAAACTGTTTTTT,CASSGDGRGEKLFF
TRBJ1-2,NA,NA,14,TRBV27,TGTGCCAGCAGGAGAAGGGACCTTAACTATGGCTACACCTTC,CASRRRDLNYGYTF
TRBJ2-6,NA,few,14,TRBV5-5,TGTGCCAGCGACAGAGGCTCTGGGGCCAACGTCCTGACTTTC,CASDRGSGANVLTF
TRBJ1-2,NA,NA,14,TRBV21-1,TGTGCCAGCAGTTCCCAGGGGGCAGATTATGGCTACACCTTC,CASSSQGADYGYTF
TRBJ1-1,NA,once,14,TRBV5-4,TGTGCCAGCAGCTCGTCCGGGGTTGTCACTGAAGCTTTCTTT,CASSSSGVVTEAFF
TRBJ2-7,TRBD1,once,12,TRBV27,TGTGCCAGCAGGGGACAGCCCTACGAGCAGTACTTC,CASRGQPYEQYF